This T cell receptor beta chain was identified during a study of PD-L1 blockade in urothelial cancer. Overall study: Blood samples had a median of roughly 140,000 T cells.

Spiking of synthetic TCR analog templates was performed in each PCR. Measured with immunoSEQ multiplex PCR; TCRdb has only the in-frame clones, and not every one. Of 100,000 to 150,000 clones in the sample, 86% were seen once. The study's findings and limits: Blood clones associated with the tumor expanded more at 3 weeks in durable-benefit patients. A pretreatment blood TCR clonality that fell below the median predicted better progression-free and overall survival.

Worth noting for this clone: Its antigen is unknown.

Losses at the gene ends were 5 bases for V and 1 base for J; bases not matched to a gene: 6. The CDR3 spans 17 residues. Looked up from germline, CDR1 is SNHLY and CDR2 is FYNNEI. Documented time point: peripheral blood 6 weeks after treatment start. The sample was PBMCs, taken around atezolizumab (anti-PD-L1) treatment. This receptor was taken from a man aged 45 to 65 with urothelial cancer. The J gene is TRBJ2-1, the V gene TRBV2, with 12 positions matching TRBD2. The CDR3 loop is CASSTATSGRSYNEQFF. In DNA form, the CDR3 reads TGTGCCAGCAGTACTGCGACTAGCGGGAGATCCTACAATGAGCAGTTCTTC.